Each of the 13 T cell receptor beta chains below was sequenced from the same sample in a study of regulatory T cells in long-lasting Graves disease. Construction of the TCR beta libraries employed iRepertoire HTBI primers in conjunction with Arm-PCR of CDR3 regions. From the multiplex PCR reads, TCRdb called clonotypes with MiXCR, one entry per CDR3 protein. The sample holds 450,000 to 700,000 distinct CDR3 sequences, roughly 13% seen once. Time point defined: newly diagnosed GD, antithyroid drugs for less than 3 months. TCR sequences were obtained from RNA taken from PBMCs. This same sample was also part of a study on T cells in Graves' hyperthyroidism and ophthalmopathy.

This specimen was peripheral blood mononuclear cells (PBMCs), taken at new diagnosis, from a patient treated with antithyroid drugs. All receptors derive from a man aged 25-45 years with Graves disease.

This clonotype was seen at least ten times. The CDR3 reads CASTGGANVLTF. The CDR3 nucleotides are TGTGCCAGCACGGGTGGGGCCAACGTCCTGACTTTC. The rearrangement uses TRBV12-3 or TRBV12-4 and TRBJ2-6; D unclear. This CDR3 comprises 12 residues. Trimming took off 7 bases at V and 3 bases at J, with 4 bases between the two ends.

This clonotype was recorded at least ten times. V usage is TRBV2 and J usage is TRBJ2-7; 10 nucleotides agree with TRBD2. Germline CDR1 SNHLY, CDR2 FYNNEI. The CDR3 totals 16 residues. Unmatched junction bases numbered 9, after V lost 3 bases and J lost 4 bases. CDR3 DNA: TGTGCCAGCAGTGACCTTGACAGCGGGAGGGCTTACGAGCAGTACTTC. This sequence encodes CASSDLDSGRAYEQYF.

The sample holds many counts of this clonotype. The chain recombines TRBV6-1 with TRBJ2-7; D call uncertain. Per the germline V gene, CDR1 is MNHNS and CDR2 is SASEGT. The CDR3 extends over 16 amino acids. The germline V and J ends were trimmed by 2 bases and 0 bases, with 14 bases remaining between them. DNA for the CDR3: TGTGCCAGCAGTGAATGGGCAATAGAGAGCTCCTACGAGCAGTACTTC. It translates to CASSEWAIESSYEQYF.

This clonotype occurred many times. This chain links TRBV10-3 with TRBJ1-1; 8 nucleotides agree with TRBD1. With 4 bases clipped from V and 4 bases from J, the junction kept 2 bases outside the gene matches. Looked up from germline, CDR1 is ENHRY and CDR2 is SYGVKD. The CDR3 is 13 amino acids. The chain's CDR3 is CAISVTGGTEAFF. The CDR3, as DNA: TGTGCCATCAGTGTTACAGGGGGCACTGAAGCTTTCTTT.

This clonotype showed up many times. CDR3 sequence reads: CASSYTGGTDTQYF. For the CDR3, the DNA is TGTGCCAGCAGCTATACAGGGGGCACAGATACGCAGTATTTT. The chain is built from TRBV7-3 and TRBJ2-3; 7 bases are a match to TRBD1. CDR3 length: 14 amino acids. V shed 4 bases, J shed 1 base, and the junction held 2 bases outside the gene matches. Germline loops: CDR1 SGHTA, CDR2 FQGTGA.

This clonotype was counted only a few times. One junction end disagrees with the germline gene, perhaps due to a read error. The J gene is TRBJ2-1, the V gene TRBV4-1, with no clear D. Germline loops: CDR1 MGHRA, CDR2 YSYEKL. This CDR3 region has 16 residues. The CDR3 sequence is CASSEVRAADNGEQFF. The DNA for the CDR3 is TGTGCCAGCAGTGAAGTACGGGCGGCCGACAATGGGGAGCAGTTCTTC.

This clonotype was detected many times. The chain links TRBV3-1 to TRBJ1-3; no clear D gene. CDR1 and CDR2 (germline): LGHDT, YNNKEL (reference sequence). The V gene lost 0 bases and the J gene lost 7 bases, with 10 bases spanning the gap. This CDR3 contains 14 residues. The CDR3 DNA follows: TGTGCCAGCAGCCAAGAGACGCTCGGGAACACCATATATTTT. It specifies CASSQETLGNTIYF.

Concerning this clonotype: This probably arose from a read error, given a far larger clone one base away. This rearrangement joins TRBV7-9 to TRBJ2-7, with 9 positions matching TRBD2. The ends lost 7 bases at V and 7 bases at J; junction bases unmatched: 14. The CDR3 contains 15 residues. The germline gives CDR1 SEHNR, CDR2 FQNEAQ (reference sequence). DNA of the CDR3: TGTGCCAGCACCCCCGGGGGGACTAGCAGCAATGAGCAGTACTTC. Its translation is CASTPGGTSSNEQYF.

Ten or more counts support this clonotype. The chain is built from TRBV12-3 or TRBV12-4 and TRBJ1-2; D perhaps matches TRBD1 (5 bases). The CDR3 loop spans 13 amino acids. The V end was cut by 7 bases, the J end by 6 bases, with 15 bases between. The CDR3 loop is CASTPGWTHGYTF. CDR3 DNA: TGTGCCAGCACCCCAGGGTGGACCCATGGCTACACCTTC.

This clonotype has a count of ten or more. The CDR3 sequence: CASTRGAGQLSSRAGELFF. DNA of the CDR3: TGTGCCAGCACCAGAGGAGCGGGACAATTGAGTTCCCGAGCCGGGGAGCTGTTTTTT. The chain links TRBV2 to TRBJ2-2, with D perhaps TRBD2 (7 bases). In germline, CDR1 is SNHLY, CDR2 FYNNEI. This CDR3 contains 19 residues. V lost 7 bases and J 6 bases, leaving 30 bases between the germline ends. Filled out from reference TRBV2 and TRBJ2-2, the complete variable domain reads EPEVTQTPSHQVTQMGQEVILRCVPISNHLYFYWYRQILGQKVEFLVSFYNNEISEKSEIFDDQFSVERPDGSNFTLKIRSTKLEDSAMYFCASTRGAGQLSSRAGELFFGEGSRLTVL.

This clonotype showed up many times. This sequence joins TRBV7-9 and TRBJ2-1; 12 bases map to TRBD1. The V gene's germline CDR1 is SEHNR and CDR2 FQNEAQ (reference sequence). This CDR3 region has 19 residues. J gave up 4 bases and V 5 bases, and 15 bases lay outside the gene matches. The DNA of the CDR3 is TGTGCCAGCAGCCCACCGGGACAGGGGGCTGTAGCGGGTTACAATGAGCAGTTCTTC. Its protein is CASSPPGQGAVAGYNEQFF. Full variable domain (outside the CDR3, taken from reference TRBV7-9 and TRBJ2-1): DTGVSQNPRHKITKRGQNVTFRCDPISEHNRLYWYRQTLGQGPEFLTYFQNEAQLEKSRLLSDRFSAERPKGSFSTLEIQRTEQGDSAMYLCASSPPGQGAVAGYNEQFFGPGTRLTVL.

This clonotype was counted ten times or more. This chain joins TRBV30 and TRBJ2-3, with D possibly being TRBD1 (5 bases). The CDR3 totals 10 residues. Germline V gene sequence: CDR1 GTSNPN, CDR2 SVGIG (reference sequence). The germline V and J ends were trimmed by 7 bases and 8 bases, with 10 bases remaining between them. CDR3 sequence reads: CASSGPTQYF. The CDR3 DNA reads TGTGCCTCCTCAGGGCCTACGCAGTATTTT.

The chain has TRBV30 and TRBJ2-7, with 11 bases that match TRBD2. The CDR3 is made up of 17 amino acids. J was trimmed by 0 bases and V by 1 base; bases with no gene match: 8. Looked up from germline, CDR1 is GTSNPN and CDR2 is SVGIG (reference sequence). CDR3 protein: CAWSAGQGLADSYEQYF. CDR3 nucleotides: TGTGCCTGGAGTGCCGGGCAGGGACTAGCGGACTCCTACGAGCAGTACTTC.